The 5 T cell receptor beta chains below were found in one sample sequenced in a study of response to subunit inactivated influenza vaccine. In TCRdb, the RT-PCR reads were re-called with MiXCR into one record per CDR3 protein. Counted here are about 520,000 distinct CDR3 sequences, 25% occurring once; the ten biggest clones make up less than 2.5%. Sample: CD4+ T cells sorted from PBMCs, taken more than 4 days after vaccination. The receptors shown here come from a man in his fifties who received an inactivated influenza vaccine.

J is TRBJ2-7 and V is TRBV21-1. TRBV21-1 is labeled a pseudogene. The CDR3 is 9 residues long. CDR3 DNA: TGTGCCAGCTTTTGCGAGCAGTACTTC. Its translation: CASFCEQYF.

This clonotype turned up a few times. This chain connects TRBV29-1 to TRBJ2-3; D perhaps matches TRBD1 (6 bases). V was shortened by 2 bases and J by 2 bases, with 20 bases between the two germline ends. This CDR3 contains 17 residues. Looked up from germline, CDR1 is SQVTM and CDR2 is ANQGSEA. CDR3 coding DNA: TGCAGCGTTGAATCGGCAGGGGCTAGGGGTTACACAGATACGCAGTATTTT. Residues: CSVESAGARGYTDTQYF.

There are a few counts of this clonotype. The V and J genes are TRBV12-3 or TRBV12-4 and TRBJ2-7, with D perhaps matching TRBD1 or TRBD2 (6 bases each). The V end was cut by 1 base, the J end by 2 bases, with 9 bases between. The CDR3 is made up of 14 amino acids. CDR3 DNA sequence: TGTGCCAGCAGTTTAGGGGGGGCTGCCTACGAGCAGTACTTC. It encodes CASSLGGAAYEQYF.

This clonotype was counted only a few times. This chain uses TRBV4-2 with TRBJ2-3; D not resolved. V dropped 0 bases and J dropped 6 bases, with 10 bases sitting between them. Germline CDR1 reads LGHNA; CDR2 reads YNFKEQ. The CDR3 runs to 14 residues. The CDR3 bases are TGTGCCAGCAGCCAAGATCAAAGGGCGGATACGCAGTATTTT. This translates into CASSQDQRADTQYF.

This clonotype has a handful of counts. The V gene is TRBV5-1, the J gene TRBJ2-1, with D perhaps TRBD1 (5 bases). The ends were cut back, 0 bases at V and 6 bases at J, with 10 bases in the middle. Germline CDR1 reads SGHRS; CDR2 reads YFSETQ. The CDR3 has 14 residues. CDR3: CASSLVQGINEQFF. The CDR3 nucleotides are TGCGCCAGCAGCTTGGTGCAGGGTATCAATGAGCAGTTCTTC.